Each of the 14 T cell receptor beta chains below was sequenced from the same sample in a study of blood T cell repertoires in COVID-19. Data came from immunoSEQ multiplex PCR; TCRdb stores just in-frame clones and leaves some out. The data show approximately 25,000 clones, with 70% to 85% seen just once and more than 40% held by the top ten. The sequenced material came from peripheral blood. The receptor source for this set is a woman over 75 with acute or convalescent COVID-19.

The rearrangement uses TRBV27 and TRBJ2-6, with D maybe TRBD1 (5 bases). The germline V gene has CDR1 MNHEY and CDR2 SMNVEV (reference sequence). Trimming took 2 bases from V and 0 from J, leaving 8 bases between them. CDR3 length: 16 residues. The CDR3: CASSLAGFSGANVLTF. Written as DNA, the CDR3 is TGTGCCAGCAGTTTAGCAGGGTTCTCTGGGGCCAACGTCCTGACTTTC.

This clone was seen a single time. CDR3 residues: CASSPGDQPQHF. DNA for the CDR3: TGTGCCAGCAGTCCAGGGGATCAGCCCCAGCATTTT. V gene TRBV7-9 combines with J gene TRBJ1-5; tentative D call: TRBD1 (6 bases). Germline values: CDR1 SEHNR, CDR2 FQNEAQ (reference sequence). The CDR3 runs to 12 residues. The germline V and J ends were trimmed by 6 bases and 5 bases, with 8 bases remaining between them.

V and J are TRBV5-1 and TRBJ2-5; 9 bases agree with TRBD1. Germline lookup yields CDR1 SGHRS and CDR2 YFSETQ. This CDR3 is 14 amino acids long. The J segment lost 2 bases and the V segment lost 4 bases, leaving 3 bases of the junction unmatched. This CDR3 is CASSIGQGQETQYF. In DNA, the CDR3 is TGCGCCAGCAGCATCGGACAGGGGCAAGAGACCCAGTACTTC.

The CDR3 DNA sequence: TGTGCCAGCAAGGGGCCGGCCGGCTATGGCTACACCTTC. It translates to CASKGPAGYGYTF. The rearrangement links TRBV28 to TRBJ1-2; weak D call: TRBD1 (5 bases). The germline V gene has CDR1 MDHEN and CDR2 SYDVKM. The CDR3 extends over 13 amino acids. V was clipped by 7 bases and J by 4 bases, with 13 bases between them.

Only a few counts were recorded for this clone. The chain's CDR3 is CASGLETYEQYF. The CDR3 DNA reads TGTGCCAGCGGCCTAGAGACGTACGAGCAGTACTTC. This chain connects TRBV28 to TRBJ2-7; D gene ambiguous. Germline assignment: CDR1 MDHEN and CDR2 SYDVKM. The CDR3 has 12 residues. Deletions cut 8 bases from V and 4 bases from J, with 12 bases between.

This chain uses TRBV27 with TRBJ2-3; D is perhaps TRBD1 (6 bases). The germline V and J ends were trimmed by 6 bases and 2 bases, with 18 bases remaining between them. CDR3 length equals 16 residues. Germline V gene data show CDR1 as MNHEY and CDR2 as SMNVEV (reference sequence). The chain's CDR3 is CASSLVGTKTTDTQYF. CDR3 nucleotide sequence: TGTGCCAGCAGCCTTGTAGGGACAAAGACCACAGATACGCAGTATTTT.

The V and J genes are TRBV5-4 and TRBJ2-2; 7 bases are shared with TRBD1. With 4 bases clipped from V and 6 bases from J, the junction kept 3 bases outside the gene matches. The CDR3 consists of 13 residues. Per the germline V gene, CDR1 is SGHNT and CDR2 is YYREEE (reference sequence). DNA of the CDR3: TGTGCCAGCAGCACTGACAGGGCCGGGGAGCTGTTTTTT. Residues: CASSTDRAGELFF.

The chain combines TRBV29-1 with TRBJ2-3; TRBD2 aligns across 11 bases. Germline CDR1 and CDR2: SQVTM and ANQGSEA. The CDR3 loop spans 15 amino acids. V shed 4 bases and J 0 bases; nucleotides not matched to a gene: 3. CDR3 protein: CSVGLAGGSTDTQYF. CDR3 bases: TGCAGCGTTGGTCTAGCGGGGGGAAGCACAGATACGCAGTATTTT.

V and J are TRBV6-5 and TRBJ1-4; maybe TRBD1 (5 bases). The germline V gene encodes CDR1 MNHEY and CDR2 SVGAGI. The CDR3 is 12 amino acids. Deletions cut 2 bases from V and 10 bases from J, with 8 bases between. CDR3 loop: CASSYGGGKLFF. The DNA of the CDR3 is TGTGCCAGCAGTTACGGCGGGGGAAAACTGTTTTTT.

V is TRBV4-2 and J is TRBJ1-6; TRBD1 aligns across 9 bases. The CDR3 runs 16 residues. After removal of 0 bases from V and 8 bases from J, the junction contained 5 bases not matched to a gene. CDR1 LGHNA and CDR2 YNFKEQ come from the germline V gene. The DNA of the CDR3 is TGTGCCAGCAGCCAAGAGCTTGGGACAGGGTATTCACCCCTCCACTTT. Translating it yields CASSQELGTGYSPLHF.

The chain combines TRBV5-1 with TRBJ1-1; 7 bases agree with TRBD1. CDR1 is SGHRS and CDR2 is YFSETQ in the germline V gene. The V gene end was trimmed by 3 bases and the J gene end by 4 bases; junction bases not matched to a gene: 0. The CDR3 contains 12 residues. The CDR3 DNA follows: TGCGCCAGCAGCTGGGACAGCACTGAAGCTTTCTTT. It specifies CASSWDSTEAFF.

The genes are TRBV30 and TRBJ2-7; TRBD2 is a possible D gene (6 bases). Between the trimmed V and J ends, which lost 8 bases and 5 bases, there was a span of 13 bases. Germline V gene data show CDR1 as GTSNPN and CDR2 as SVGIG (reference sequence). This CDR3 is built from 11 residues. In DNA, the CDR3 is TGTGCCCTGGCGGGAAGGAACGAGCAGTACTTC. It yields the protein CALAGRNEQYF.

This clone was seen just once. This chain connects TRBV5-8 to TRBJ2-7; TRBD2 matches at 8 bases. V lost 4 bases, J lost 3 bases, and 0 bases stayed unmatched. The CDR3 is 12 residues long. Germline V gene sequence: CDR1 SGHTS, CDR2 YDEGEE. CDR3 loop: CASSRGGYEQYF. In DNA form, the CDR3 reads TGTGCCAGCAGCCGGGGGGGCTACGAGCAGTACTTC.

V is TRBV6-6 and J is TRBJ2-7; perhaps TRBD2 as D (5 bases). Germline lookup yields CDR1 MNHNY and CDR2 SVGAGI (reference sequence). The CDR3 is 13 amino acids. Trimming removed 0 bases at V and 3 bases at J, with 6 bases between. The CDR3 DNA is TGTGCCAGCAGTTACTCGAGGGACTACGAGCAGTACTTC. This translates into CASSYSRDYEQYF.